Sequencing of this T cell receptor (beta chain) was carried out in a study of blood T cell repertoires in COVID-19. Study summary: Acute-phase and convalescent COVID-19 samples originated in the United States, Italy and Spain. Nucleic acid was either cDNA or gDNA, and it came from T cells, B-cell-depleted T cells, or PBMCs.

Losses at the gene ends were 5 bases for V and 1 base for J; bases not matched to a gene: 5. Germline V gene lookup returns CDR1 SGHRS and CDR2 YFSETQ. The CDR3 runs to 15 residues. In the authors' methods: Estimation of nucleated cell counts was performed using reference gene primer amplification. The data were produced by immunoSEQ multiplex PCR, yet TCRdb's version contains in-frame clones alone and is incomplete. V, J and clone size derive from that table, while D and trimming were established from the DNA sequence. The top ten clones hold 20% of a sample with approximately 69,000 clones, roughly four fifths of them seen once.

The rearrangement uses TRBV5-1 and TRBJ2-2; 7 positions agree with TRBD1. Material for sequencing was peripheral blood. The source is a woman in her 70s with acute or convalescent COVID-19. The CDR3 is CASSSGTVNTGELFF. The CDR3 DNA reads as TGCGCCAGCAGTTCCGGGACAGTGAACACCGGGGAGCTGTTTTTT.